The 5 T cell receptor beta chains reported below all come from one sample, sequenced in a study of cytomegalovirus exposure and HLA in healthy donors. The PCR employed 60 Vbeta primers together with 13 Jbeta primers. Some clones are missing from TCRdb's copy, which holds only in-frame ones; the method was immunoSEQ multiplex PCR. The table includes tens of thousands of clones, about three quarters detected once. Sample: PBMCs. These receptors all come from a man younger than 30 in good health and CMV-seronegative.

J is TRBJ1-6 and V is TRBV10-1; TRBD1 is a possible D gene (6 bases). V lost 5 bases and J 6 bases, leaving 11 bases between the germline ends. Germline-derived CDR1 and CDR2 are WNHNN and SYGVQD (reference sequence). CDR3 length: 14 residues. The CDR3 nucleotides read TGCGCCAGCAGTCGAACAGGGTTTAATTCACCCCTCCACTTT. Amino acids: CASSRTGFNSPLHF.

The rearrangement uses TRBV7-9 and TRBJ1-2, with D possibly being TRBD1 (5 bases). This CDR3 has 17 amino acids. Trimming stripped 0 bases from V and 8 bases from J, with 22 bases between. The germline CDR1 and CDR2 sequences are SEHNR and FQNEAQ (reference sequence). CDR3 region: CASSLAREGLSARGYTF. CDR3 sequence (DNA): TGTGCCAGCAGCTTAGCGCGAGAGGGACTTTCTGCTCGCGGCTACACCTTC. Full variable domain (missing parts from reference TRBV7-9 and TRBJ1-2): DTGVSQNPRHKITKRGQNVTFRCDPISEHNRLYWYRQTLGQGPEFLTYFQNEAQLEKSRLLSDRFSAERPKGSFSTLEIQRTEQGDSAMYLCASSLAREGLSARGYTFGSGTRLTVV.

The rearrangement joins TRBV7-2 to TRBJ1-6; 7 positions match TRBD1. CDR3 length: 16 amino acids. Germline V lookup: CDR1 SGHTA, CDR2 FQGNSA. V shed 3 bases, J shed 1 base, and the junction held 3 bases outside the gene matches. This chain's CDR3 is CASSLGRGSYNSPLHF. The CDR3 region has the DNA TGTGCCAGCAGCTTGGGCAGGGGGTCCTATAATTCACCCCTCCACTTT.

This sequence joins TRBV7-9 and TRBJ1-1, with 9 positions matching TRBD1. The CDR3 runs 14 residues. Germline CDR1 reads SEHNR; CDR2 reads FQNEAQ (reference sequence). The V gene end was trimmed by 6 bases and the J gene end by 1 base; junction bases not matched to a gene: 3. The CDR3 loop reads CASRDRGSNTEAFF. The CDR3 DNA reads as TGTGCCAGCAGGGACAGGGGCTCGAACACTGAAGCTTTCTTT. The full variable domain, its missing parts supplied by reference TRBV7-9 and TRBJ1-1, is DTGVSQNPRHKITKRGQNVTFRCDPISEHNRLYWYRQTLGQGPEFLTYFQNEAQLEKSRLLSDRFSAERPKGSFSTLEIQRTEQGDSAMYLCASRDRGSNTEAFFGQGTRLTVV.

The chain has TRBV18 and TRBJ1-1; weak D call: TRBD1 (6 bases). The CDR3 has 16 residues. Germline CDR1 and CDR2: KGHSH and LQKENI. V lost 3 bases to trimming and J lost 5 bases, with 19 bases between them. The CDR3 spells CASSPPPKGVVTEAFF. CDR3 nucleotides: TGTGCCAGCTCACCTCCCCCTAAGGGGGTGGTGACTGAAGCTTTCTTT.